The 3 T cell receptor beta chains in this list originate from one sample, sequenced in a study of T cell repertoires in ileal Crohn's disease. The repertoire was sequenced with immunoSEQ multiplex PCR; TCRdb's copy has only in-frame clones and lacks some. The sample consists of 5,500 to 7,500 clones, approximately 80% of them appearing once. The sample consisted of ileal tissue. These receptors were obtained from an adult with Crohn's disease.

The gene calls are TRBV29-1 and TRBJ1-3, with 7 nucleotides matching TRBD1. CDR3 size: 14 residues. Germline V gives CDR1 SQVTM, CDR2 ANQGSEA. J was trimmed by 0 bases and V by 7 bases; bases with no gene match: 6. CDR3 in amino acids: CSARQGGSGNTIYF. In DNA, the CDR3 is TGCAGCGCCCGACAGGGCGGCTCTGGAAACACCATATATTTT.

The V call is TRBV14, the J call TRBJ2-2; D is possibly TRBD1 (5 bases). Germline CDR1 SGHDN, CDR2 FVKESK. This CDR3 spans 16 amino acids. V was pared by 1 base and J by 0 bases, with 9 bases between. CDR3 loop: CASSQVRASNTGELFF. The CDR3 coding sequence is TGTGCCAGCAGCCAAGTCAGGGCTTCGAACACCGGGGAGCTGTTTTTT.

This clone was seen more than once but under ten times. The chain links TRBV14 to TRBJ2-7, with 9 bases identical to TRBD1. Germline assignment: CDR1 SGHDN and CDR2 FVKESK. The CDR3 is 17 residues long. V lost 0 bases and J lost 1; bases outside the gene matches: 7. CDR3 sequence (DNA): TGTGCCAGCAGCCAAGATTGGGGGGACAGGGCGTCCTACGAGCAGTACTTC. It specifies CASSQDWGDRASYEQYF.